The 32 T cell receptor beta chains below were found in one sample sequenced in a study of blood T cell repertoires in COVID-19. Sequencing used immunoSEQ multiplex PCR; TCRdb keeps in-frame clones, though not all of them. The data show about 210,000 clones, around four fifths seen once. Source material: peripheral blood. The receptors shown here come from an older woman with COVID-19, enrolled during active disease.

For this clone: Other nucleotide sequences from this sample produce the same CDR3. This chain connects TRBV29-1 to TRBJ2-7, with D perhaps matching TRBD1 (7 bases). V gave up 4 bases and J gave up 3 bases, with 10 bases separating them. CDR1 SQVTM and CDR2 ANQGSEA come from the germline V gene. This CDR3 spans 12 amino acids. CDR3 sequence reads: CSVGRDSYEQYF. The CDR3 nucleotides are TGCAGCGTTGGGAGGGACAGCTACGAGCAGTACTTC.

Turning to this clone: The sample carries other DNA sequences with the same CDR3. The chain combines TRBV19 with TRBJ2-3; tentatively, D is TRBD2 (5 bases). The V and J ends lost 3 bases and 1 base respectively, with 14 bases between them. The CDR3 is 16 residues long. Germline assignment: CDR1 LNHDA and CDR2 SQIVND (reference sequence). In nucleotides, the CDR3 is TGTGCCAGTAGTATCGTATCCGGAGGAGGCACAGATACGCAGTATTTT. This codes for CASSIVSGGGTDTQYF.

The chain joins TRBV28 to TRBJ1-1; 9 bases line up with TRBD1. CDR3 length equals 15 residues. J gave up 5 bases and V 6 bases, and 10 bases lay outside the gene matches. Germline CDR1 reads MDHEN; CDR2 reads SYDVKM. The DNA of the CDR3 is TGTGCCAGCAGCTCCAGACAGGGGGGAAAGACTGAAGCTTTCTTT. Translation: CASSSRQGGKTEAFF.

The chain uses TRBV7-2 and TRBJ1-2, with TRBD1 matching 7 bases. This CDR3 has 15 residues. The J segment lost 4 bases and the V segment lost 6 bases, leaving 11 bases of the junction unmatched. Germline V CDR1 and CDR2: SGHTA, FQGNSA. The CDR3 nucleotides are TGTGCCAGCAGTCCAGAGCCGGGACAGTCCTATGGCTACACCTTC. Amino acids: CASSPEPGQSYGYTF.

The chain uses TRBV14 and TRBJ2-3, with no clear D. Germline V gene lookup returns CDR1 SGHDN and CDR2 FVKESK. Trimming pared 2 bases from V and 3 bases from J, leaving 12 bases between. The CDR3 consists of 15 residues. The CDR3: CASSQQMLPTDTQYF. The CDR3, as DNA: TGTGCCAGCAGCCAACAGATGTTGCCAACAGATACGCAGTATTTT.

The chain is built from TRBV11-3 and TRBJ2-3; the match to TRBD1 covers 8 bases. Trimming at V came to 5 bases and at J to 5 bases, leaving 9 bases not matched to a gene. Germline values: CDR1 SGHNT, CDR2 YENEEA. This CDR3 is 15 amino acids long. CDR3 bases: TGTGCCAGCAGCCCCGGGACAGGTGGAAAAGATACGCAGTATTTT. Translated, it gives CASSPGTGGKDTQYF.

The chain recombines TRBV2 with TRBJ2-5; the D gene is possibly TRBD1 (5 bases). Germline loops: CDR1 SNHLY, CDR2 FYNNEI. With 6 bases removed from V and 4 bases from J, the gap between germline ends came to 12 bases. There are 13 residues in the CDR3. The DNA of the CDR3 is TGTGCCAGCAGGTTAGGGGTAACAGAGACCCAGTACTTC. Protein sequence: CASRLGVTETQYF.

The V and J genes are TRBV7-6 and TRBJ2-3; 12 nucleotides match TRBD2. The V segment lost 2 bases and the J segment 4 bases; nucleotides outside the gene matches: 4. The germline CDR1 and CDR2 sequences are SGHVS and FNYEAQ. This CDR3 spans 16 amino acids. The CDR3 DNA reads as TGTGCCAGCAGCTTAAGCCTAGCGGGGGGGGCAGATACGCAGTATTTT. It specifies CASSLSLAGGADTQYF.

This clone was recorded only once. The chain couples TRBV7-9 to TRBJ1-1, with TRBD1 matching 10 bases. This CDR3 comprises 15 residues. Per the germline V gene, CDR1 is SEHNR and CDR2 is FQNEAQ (reference sequence). Losses at the gene ends were 5 bases for V and 1 base for J; bases not matched to a gene: 4. The CDR3 here is CASSARDRGNTEAFF. In DNA, the CDR3 is TGTGCCAGCAGCGCCCGGGACAGGGGGAACACTGAAGCTTTCTTT.

The J gene is TRBJ1-6, the V gene TRBV6-6, with 7 bases lining up with TRBD1. The CDR3 spans 14 residues. V lost 5 bases to trimming and J lost 9 bases; unmatched junction nucleotides: 7. CDR1 is MNHNY and CDR2 is SVGAGI in the germline V gene (reference sequence). The CDR3 coding sequence is TGTGCCAGCAGTGCTGACAGGGCGGGTTCACCCCTCCACTTT. It encodes CASSADRAGSPLHF.

This chain connects TRBV19 to TRBJ2-3, with D tentatively TRBD1 (6 bases). Trimming pared 2 bases from V and 0 bases from J, leaving 9 bases between. CDR1 is LNHDA and CDR2 is SQIVND in the germline V gene (reference sequence). CDR3 length: 15 amino acids. The CDR3 sequence is CASSIQGPSTDTQYF. CDR3 coding DNA: TGTGCCAGTAGTATACAGGGGCCAAGCACAGATACGCAGTATTTT. Based on the CDR3 plus reference TRBV19 and TRBJ2-3, the full variable domain is DGGITQSPKYLFRKEGQNVTLSCEQNLNHDAMYWYRQDPGQGLRLIYYSQIVNDFQKGDIAEGYSVSREKKESFPLTVTSAQKNPTAFYLCASSIQGPSTDTQYFGPGTRLTVL.

The V gene is TRBV7-9, the J gene TRBJ1-2, with 8 bases identical to TRBD1. V shed 5 bases, J shed 8 bases, and the junction held 7 bases outside the gene matches. CDR1 is SEHNR, CDR2 FQNEAQ, per germline (reference sequence). The CDR3 sequence is 13 residues long. The CDR3 DNA follows: TGTGCCAGCAGCCCCCTACAGGGGGACGGCTACACCTTC. Its translation: CASSPLQGDGYTF.

A word on this clone: This same CDR3 is encoded by further DNA sequences in the sample. V gene TRBV18 combines with J gene TRBJ1-5; 8 bases map to TRBD1. The J segment lost 7 bases and the V segment lost 2 bases, leaving 1 base of the junction unmatched. Per the germline V gene, CDR1 is KGHSH and CDR2 is LQKENI. The CDR3 consists of 13 residues. CDR3 region: CASSPDRGQPQHF. The CDR3 coding sequence is TGTGCCAGCTCACCAGACAGGGGCCAGCCCCAGCATTTT. Complete variable domain (other parts from reference TRBV18 and TRBJ1-5): NAGVMQNPRHLVRRRGQEARLRCSPMKGHSHVYWYRQLPEEGLKFMVYLQKENIIDESGMPKERFSAEFPKEGPSILRIQQVVRGDSAAYFCASSPDRGQPQHFGDGTRLSIL.

The chain combines TRBV18 with TRBJ2-7, with D tentatively TRBD2 (6 bases). Trimming took off 2 bases at V and 3 bases at J, with 14 bases between the two ends. CDR1 KGHSH and CDR2 LQKENI come from the germline V gene. This CDR3 spans 15 amino acids. The CDR3 sequence: CASSPTEGLFYEQYF. CDR3 in DNA: TGTGCCAGCTCACCAACGGAGGGCCTCTTCTACGAGCAGTACTTC.

J is TRBJ2-5 and V is TRBV29-1, with D possibly being TRBD1 (5 bases). Per the germline V gene, CDR1 is SQVTM and CDR2 is ANQGSEA. This CDR3 is built from 14 residues. Trimming shortened V by 6 bases and J by 3 bases, and 17 bases separated the two germline ends. The CDR3 DNA reads TGCAGCGTCGATATTATTCAGGGTAAAGAGACCCAGTACTTC. It translates to CSVDIIQGKETQYF.

CDR3 loop: CASSDGLAGGTAGELFF. In nucleotides, the CDR3 is TGTGCCAGCAGCGACGGACTAGCGGGAGGTACTGCCGGGGAGCTGTTTTTT. The rearrangement uses TRBV9 and TRBJ2-2; 14 bases agree with TRBD2. Trimming removed 3 bases from V and 6 bases from J; junction bases left unmatched: 7. Germline values: CDR1 SGDLS, CDR2 YYNGEE. The CDR3 spans 17 residues.

Remarks on this clone: The germline gene is not matched at one end of the junction; a read error may be the cause. The identical CDR3 is also encoded by other nucleotide sequences in the sample. The rearrangement links TRBV18 to TRBJ2-2, with D perhaps TRBD2 (5 bases). The CDR3 covers 13 residues. CDR1 KGHSH and CDR2 LQKENI come from the germline V gene. The DNA of the CDR3 is TGTGCCAGCTCACCGTCCGTATCCGGGGAGTTGTTTTTT. Translating gives CASSPSVSGELFF.

The chain recombines TRBV5-1 with TRBJ2-7; 9 positions agree with TRBD2. V gave up 6 bases and J gave up 4 bases; unmatched junction bases: 5. Germline V gives CDR1 SGHRS, CDR2 YFSETQ. The CDR3 runs to 13 residues. CDR3 residues: CASTPSGTYEQYF. Here the CDR3 DNA reads TGCGCCAGCACCCCTAGCGGGACATACGAGCAGTACTTC.

In its sample, this clone was seen a few times. The chain joins TRBV11-2 to TRBJ1-2; a weak D match, TRBD1 (5 bases). V was pared by 6 bases and J by 4 bases, with 12 bases between. The CDR3 runs 13 residues. Per germline, CDR1 SGHAT and CDR2 FQNNGV. Here the CDR3 reads CASRDSGGYGYTF. CDR3 nucleotide sequence: TGTGCCAGCAGGGACTCGGGGGGCTATGGCTACACCTTC.

The chain uses TRBV27 and TRBJ1-5; 9 bases fit TRBD1. The CDR3 extends over 15 amino acids. CDR1 and CDR2 from the germline V gene are MNHEY and SMNVEV (reference sequence). V shed 7 bases and J 7 bases; nucleotides not matched to a gene: 11. The CDR3 DNA is TGTGCCAGCATAGTACCGGGACAGGGTGGCCAGCCCCAGCATTTT. It codes for CASIVPGQGGQPQHF.

This clone was seen just once. J is TRBJ2-4 and V is TRBV4-3; 9 bases line up with TRBD2. CDR1 is LGHNA, CDR2 YSLEER, per germline. The CDR3 runs 19 residues. V was pared by 0 bases and J by 1 base, with 10 bases of the junction left unmatched. The CDR3 region is CASSQEAPSGIMAKNIQYF. The CDR3 nucleotides are TGCGCCAGCAGCCAAGAGGCGCCTAGCGGGATAATGGCCAAAAACATTCAGTACTTC.

The V and J genes are TRBV2 and TRBJ2-1; tentative D call: TRBD1 (6 bases). V shed 8 bases and J shed 2 bases, with 13 bases lying between them. Looked up from germline, CDR1 is SNHLY and CDR2 is FYNNEI. The CDR3 contains 14 residues. The CDR3 DNA is TGTGCCAGCTGTGGGCAGGGGACCTACAATGAGCAGTTCTTC. Amino acid sequence: CASCGQGTYNEQFF. Based on the CDR3 plus reference TRBV2 and TRBJ2-1, the full variable domain is EPEVTQTPSHQVTQMGQEVILRCVPISNHLYFYWYRQILGQKVEFLVSFYNNEISEKSEIFDDQFSVERPDGSNFTLKIRSTKLEDSAMYFCASCGQGTYNEQFFGPGTRLTVL.

With respect to this clone: Additional DNA sequences in this sample encode the identical CDR3. The chain combines TRBV9 with TRBJ2-5; 7 bases align to TRBD2. CDR1 is SGDLS and CDR2 is YYNGEE in the germline V gene. The CDR3 is made up of 14 amino acids. V lost 2 bases, J lost 3 bases, and 4 bases stayed unmatched. This chain's CDR3 is CASSVASGKETQYF. The CDR3 nucleotides are TGTGCCAGCAGCGTTGCTAGCGGTAAAGAGACCCAGTACTTC. Using reference TRBV9 and TRBJ2-5 for the parts outside the CDR3, the full variable domain is DSGVTQTPKHLITATGQRVTLRCSPRSGDLSVYWYQQSLDQGLQFLIQYYNGEERAKGNILERFSAQQFPDLHSELNLSSLELGDSALYFCASSVASGKETQYFGPGTRLLVL.

The rearrangement joins TRBV10-3 to TRBJ1-3, with 10 bases matching TRBD1. CDR3 length equals 15 residues. Germline values: CDR1 ENHRY, CDR2 SYGVKD. Trimming cost V 6 bases and J 3 bases; bases outside gene matches: 5. The CDR3 region is CAIRDDRGLGNTIYF. As DNA, the CDR3 is TGTGCCATCAGGGATGACAGGGGGCTTGGAAACACCATATATTTT.

This clone was seen a single time. This rearrangement joins TRBV24-1 to TRBJ2-2, with TRBD2 as a possible D gene (5 bases). CDR1 and CDR2 from the germline V gene are KGHDR and SFDVKD. The CDR3 has 16 residues. The germline V and J ends were trimmed by 4 bases and 2 bases, with 13 bases remaining between them. This CDR3 is CATSDWGEGNTGELFF. The CDR3 coding sequence is TGTGCCACCAGTGACTGGGGAGAGGGAAACACCGGGGAGCTGTTTTTT.

The chain carries TRBV5-1 and TRBJ2-7, with TRBD1 matching 10 bases. Trimming took 4 bases from V and 2 from J; bases not matched to a gene: 3. From germline, CDR1 is SGHRS and CDR2 YFSETQ. This CDR3 contains 14 residues. The CDR3: CASSIGQGAYEQYF. The CDR3 nucleotides are TGCGCCAGCAGCATAGGACAGGGGGCCTACGAGCAGTACTTC.

V gene TRBV5-6 combines with J gene TRBJ2-1; 9 nucleotides agree with TRBD2. In germline, CDR1 is SGHDT, CDR2 YYEEEE. The junction had 14 bases not matched to a gene; V was cut back by 3 bases and J by 13 bases. The CDR3 length is 15 residues. In DNA, the CDR3 is TGTGCCAGCAGCTCAACGCCGCGTGCGGGGGGGCCTCAGTTCTTC. This encodes CASSSTPRAGGPQFF.

The chain combines TRBV6-2 or TRBV6-3 with TRBJ2-1; TRBD2 matches at 9 bases. This CDR3 is built from 14 residues. V trimming: 5 bases; J trimming: 7 bases; junction bases outside the gene matches: 6. The V gene's germline CDR1 is MNHEY and CDR2 SVGEGT. CDR3 DNA: TGTGCCAGCAGTAGGCTAGCGGGGCCAAATGAGCAGTTCTTC. Amino acids: CASSRLAGPNEQFF.

This clone occurred once. The chain uses TRBV19 and TRBJ1-1; TRBD1 might be the D (6 bases). Trimming removed 5 bases at V and 3 bases at J, with 13 bases between. There are 14 residues in the CDR3. CDR1 is LNHDA and CDR2 is SQIVND in the germline V gene (reference sequence). The CDR3 is CASSQRGRDTEAFF. The CDR3 nucleotides read TGTGCCAGTAGTCAAAGGGGGAGGGACACTGAAGCTTTCTTT.

This clone was found once. The V gene is TRBV5-1, the J gene TRBJ2-1; a possible D gene is TRBD1 (5 bases). This CDR3 is 16 amino acids long. Between the trimmed V and J ends, which lost 0 bases and 0 bases, there was a span of 10 bases. Looked up from germline, CDR1 is SGHRS and CDR2 is YFSETQ. Here the CDR3 reads CASSLGRTSSYNEQFF. Here the CDR3 DNA reads TGCGCCAGCAGCTTGGGCAGGACAAGCTCCTACAATGAGCAGTTCTTC.

In its sample, this clone was seen once. The rearrangement uses TRBV21-1 and TRBJ2-7; TRBD2, the D gene given by the table, was not confirmed from the DNA. TRBV21-1 is given as a pseudogene. The CDR3 totals 24 residues. The CDR3 region is CASSKNPLTGTGGLAGGIAYEQYF. The CDR3 bases are TGTGCCAGCAGCAAAAACCCCCTGACCGGGACAGGGGGACTAGCGGGAGGAATTGCCTACGAGCAGTACTTC.

The rearrangement links TRBV28 to TRBJ2-7; TRBD1 might be the D (6 bases). Between the trimmed V and J ends, which lost 4 bases and 3 bases, there was a span of 13 bases. The CDR3 extends over 14 amino acids. Germline CDR1 is MDHEN and CDR2 is SYDVKM. CDR3 DNA sequence: TGTGCCAGCAGTTCTCCGGACAGTCTCTACGAGCAGTACTTC. Translating gives CASSSPDSLYEQYF.